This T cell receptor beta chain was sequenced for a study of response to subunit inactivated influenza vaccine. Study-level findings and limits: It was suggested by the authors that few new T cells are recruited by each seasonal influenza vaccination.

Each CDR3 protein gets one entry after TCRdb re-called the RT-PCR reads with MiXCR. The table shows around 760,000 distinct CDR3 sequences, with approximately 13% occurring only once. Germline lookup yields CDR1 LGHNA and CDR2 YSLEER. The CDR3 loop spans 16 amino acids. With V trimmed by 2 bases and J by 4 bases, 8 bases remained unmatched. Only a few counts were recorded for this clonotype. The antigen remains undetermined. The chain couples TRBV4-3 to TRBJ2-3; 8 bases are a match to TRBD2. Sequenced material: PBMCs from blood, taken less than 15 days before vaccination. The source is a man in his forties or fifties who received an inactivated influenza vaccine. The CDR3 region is CASSQSTRAGADTQYF. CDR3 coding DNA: TGCGCCAGCAGCCAATCGACTAGAGCGGGGGCAGATACGCAGTATTTT.